This entry concerns a single TCR beta chain. There is no known antigen for this receptor. The sample originates from a study of cytomegalovirus exposure and HLA in healthy donors (dated by TCRdb to about 2017). Regarding the study in general: According to an earlier analysis of a few hundred of the donors, 200 million or so T cells yielded 90 million to 140 million unique TCR beta sequences and less than 300 Gb of sequence data. Donor age, sex, ethnicity and CMV serostatus were collected together with the repertoire data. On average, roughly 250,000 unique TCR beta nucleotide sequences were sequenced per donor among about 400 genotyped donors of the cohort, with about 17% of those sequences being non-productive. The study combined high-throughput TCR immunosequencing, statistical association of individual TCRs with disease status, and machine learning to predict cytomegalovirus infection status. The study profiled the T cell repertoires of hundreds of subjects by immunosequencing and related them to cytomegalovirus serostatus. In a later genetic analysis, genome-wide SNP genotypes for about three fifths of the roughly 670 donors were used, and that subset was treated as a discovery cohort. To study patterns of TCR occurrence, a later analysis re-analyzed previously published TCR beta repertoires from just over 650 donors and added high-resolution HLA genotyping. A separate validation cohort of over a hundred different subjects was used in addition to the roughly 700-subject first cohort. Typing coverage differed by locus: A, B, C, DRB1 and DQB1 were typed in about 620-630 donors, DQA1 in about 500, DPA1 in some 570, and DPB1 in 400 to 490. Among the approximately 400 genotyped donors, about 85% belonged to the genetic ancestry cluster associated with self-reported Caucasian donors. Roughly 300 gigabases of sequencing data and 80 million or so unique TCR sequences were included in an early release covering 500 to 750 HLA-typed donors. Rather than using new phenotypic data, the later analysis identified candidate immune exposures from TCR beta sequences and from how often those sequences occurred across donors. All discovery cohort repertoires had been generated on a single sequencing platform. In an earlier analysis of 587 of the donors, high-throughput TCR beta sequencing was used to judge whether each TCR beta V gene segment behaved as functional or pseudogenic. HLA typing included class I and class II loci at four-digit resolution. Five DR-DQ haplotypes were handled as single units for association and clustering because linkage in the cohort was strong. The study was designed to test whether signatures of past pathogen exposure could be identified by cataloging public T cell receptors. What the study reported, not specific to this receptor: A later genetic analysis associated a missense DCLRE1C variant with V-gene and J-gene trimming of TCR beta chains, and an independent cohort replicated the association. In a later analysis, several top co-occurrence clusters were reported to appear linked to parvovirus B19, influenza, CMV and Epstein-Barr virus. In both the original and validation cohorts, the classifier was reported to diagnose cytomegalovirus status with high specificity and sensitivity. The study listed around 160 TCR beta chains as associated with cytomegalovirus. Correlated functional status among segregating V segments might reflect linkage disequilibrium, but an unknown experimental factor could not be ruled out. Because some donors lacked HLA typing at each locus, the association tests relied only on the typed subset. The sequencing pipeline was judged likely to have produced a cluster of highly shared sequence variants as a technical artifact. A later analysis found that HLA-associated TCR beta chains were more clonally expanded and had lower generation probabilities than equally common non-associated chains. Some IMGT-functional V segments, including TRBV6-2 and TRBV6-3, could not be distinguished by the 87-base-pair reads and were therefore excluded. Because counts were too low, some 17 rarely observed V segments, including chromosome 9 orphons, were excluded from the earlier analysis of 587 of the donors. While some public TCRs were present in many individuals, most TCR sequences turned up only very rarely across donors. Broadly in line with IMGT annotations, most TCR beta V segments showed up in productive rearrangements about 87% or about 30% of the time in an earlier analysis of several hundred of the donors. CMV serostatus was the only immune exposure information available for the cohort. A further reported finding was that TCR beta sequences accurately predicted the HLA-A and HLA-B alleles for most subjects in the first cohort. A later analysis found that most CMV-associated TCR beta chains appeared HLA-restricted, with HLA associations seemingly driven largely by CMV exposure. Assigning TCR associations to individual alleles was difficult when HLA alleles, especially DR and DQ, strongly co-occurred. A few of the identified cytomegalovirus-associated TCR beta chains were confirmed in vitro to be specific for cytomegalovirus antigens. Sequencing depth was assumed to be roughly uniform across donors in the presence/absence analyses, though that assumption may not hold. In a later analysis, TCR association rates were found to vary across HLA loci, with the most associated TCRs seen for DRB1 alleles and the fewest for HLA-C alleles. In this cohort, only TCR beta chains were sequenced, and detectable features were limited by the absence of alpha or paired-chain data. At a false discovery rate of 0.05, a later analysis linked under 20,000 TCR beta sequences to specific HLA alleles. The authors suggested that the approach could potentially be extended to other disease states and immunological phenotypes. Compared with the roughly 600-donor mean, donors in an Asian-associated ancestry cluster had fewer N-insertions in productive TCRs, according to a later genetic analysis.

According to the germline V gene, CDR1 reads SGDLS and CDR2 reads YYNGEE. V is shortened by 6 bases, J by 4 bases, and the region joining them spans 13 bases. The CDR3 covers 13 residues, taking in both the cysteine and the phenylalanine. Only CDR3 DNA is held: 39 bases, read in frame from base 1. In total, about 650 healthy bone marrow donors made up the cohort. At the time of sampling, every cohort member was nominally healthy, though immune exposures that went unrecorded were likely present. The donor was CMV seropositive and was included in the group of 250 to 350 seropositive cohort members. Every donor gave a peripheral blood sample, and the peripheral blood mononuclear cells from that sample were used for TCR beta sequencing. The Qiagen DNeasy Blood Extraction Kit was used to extract genomic DNA from the blood cell samples. The library was obtained by the immunoSEQ multiplex PCR assay. For the multiplex PCR, a mixture combining 60 forward primers for TCR Vbeta segments and 13 reverse primers for TCR Jbeta segments was used. The CDR3 region of rearranged TCR beta genes was amplified from genomic DNA with a multiplex PCR assay. The amplified TCR beta libraries were sequenced on the Illumina HiSeq System as 87-base-pair reads. The authors' pipeline ran thus. In a later analysis, 70 million to 95 million unique TCR beta chains were counted across the approximately 620 repertoires, and roughly 10 million of these chains were shared by at least two donors. To remove PCR and sequencing errors, raw reads were error-corrected and collapsed into unique sequences using a nearest-neighbor algorithm that merged closely related sequences. Alignment of CDR3 sequences to IMGT reference sequences was used to assign V, D and J gene segments. For a sequence to be retained, a match of at least six nucleotides was required to both a V gene segment and a J gene segment. A rearrangement was called productive if the CDR3 had no stop codons and remained in frame with V and J, and every other rearrangement was called non-productive. CDR3 was defined by IMGT convention, running from the second conserved V-encoded cysteine to the conserved J-encoded phenylalanine. In an earlier analysis of more than 550 of the donors, sequences lacking an unambiguous match to a single V gene segment were excluded. In an earlier analysis of a few hundred of the donors, a V segment was called functional when productive rearrangements were above 56.7%, and segregating when the standard deviation between donors exceeded 5%. A statistical classification framework was built for diagnosing cytomegalovirus status from the catalog of TCR beta chain sequences. In a later analysis, V and J genes were assigned by comparing TCR nucleotide sequences against IMGT/GENE-DB human TR gene sequences. Using the TCRdist pipeline, a later analysis assigned CDR3 sequences along with most-parsimonious VDJ recombination scenarios. In a later analysis, each TCR beta chain was defined by its CDR3 amino acid sequence together with its V-gene family, and reads without a unique V-gene family were excluded. As a way to deal with suspected cross-contamination and a sequencing artifact, a later analysis dropped more than 500 nucleotide sequences that were highly shared and had low generation probability. In a later analysis, a clonal expansion index was calculated for each public chain from normalized within-repertoire ranks of inferred template counts. In a later analysis, generation probabilities were computed using a VDJ recombination model fitted to out-of-frame rearrangements, and the results were checked against IGoR. In a later analysis, hypergeometric tests were used to score TCR-TCR, TCR-HLA and TCR-CMV co-occurrence, with a repertoire-size bias correction applied to TCR pairs. In a later analysis, false discovery rates were estimated by permuting HLA or CMV assignments 20 times. A later analysis grouped co-occurring TCRs with DBSCAN, adding TCRdist sequence similarity when clustering within HLA-allele-positive subsets. Repertoires with fewer than 30,000 or more than 120,000 public chains, plus five repertoires with anomalous nucleotide sharing, were excluded from co-occurrence clustering. The table comes from immuneACCESS by way of TCRdb, which keeps in-frame sequences with V and J called. Part of the clones is missing from these tables; in studies checked, under half for an unresolved V gene and the rest for unknown reasons. V and J calls and clone size follow that table, whereas D and trimming were derived from the DNA. In this sample's table one finds tens of thousands of clones. In total, the top ten clones hold approximately 15% of the sample.

This clonotype was obtained from a man aged 45-65 years in good health and CMV-seropositive. The sequence is built from TRBV9 and TRBJ1-1; D gene: possibly TRBD1, on 5 matching bases. Material: PBMCs. The nucleotides are TGTGCCAGCACCCCGGGGGGGTTCACTGAAGCTTTCTTT. This codes for CASTPGGFTEAFF.